This TCR beta chain was sequenced in a study of cytomegalovirus exposure and HLA in healthy donors. Study-wide context: Early on, a data release was issued that held roughly 84 million unique TCRs from HLA-typed donors. Study-wide points: Some TCR beta chains (164 of them) were listed as cytomegalovirus-associated. There were reportedly fewer N-insertions in an Asian-associated ancestry cluster than the roughly 670-donor mean, in a later analysis.

Per germline, CDR1 SGHDT and CDR2 YYEEEE. Trimming removed 5 bases from V and 4 bases from J, with 15 bases in between. This CDR3 spans 14 amino acids. With 60 Vbeta and 13 Jbeta primers, the PCR was carried out. Produced via immunoSEQ multiplex PCR; TCRdb's table is partial and in-frame only. This table holds about 180,000 clones, around 80% found once. With regard to this clone: Its antigen is as yet unknown.

The chain joins TRBV5-6 to TRBJ1-2, with TRBD1 as a possible D gene (6 bases). This sequence originates from a middle-aged man in good health and CMV-seronegative. The material sequenced was PBMCs. The CDR3 bases are TGTGCCAGCAGTGGAGACAGGACCCTCTATGGCTACACCTTC. Translating gives CASSGDRTLYGYTF.